A selection of T cell receptor beta chains follows, all from one sample in a study of ipilimumab plus nivolumab after autologous stem cell transplantation. The protocol was immunoSEQ multiplex PCR, while the TCRdb copy is restricted to in-frame clones and leaves out a portion. The sample has some 45,000 clones; 70% to 90% are singletons. Sequencing used PBMCs, obtained in a trial of ipilimumab plus nivolumab as post-transplant consolidation. The receptors derive from a male donor with multiple myeloma. The CDR3 runs from the conserved cysteine through the conserved F or W. The D gene is left open where the match is weak. Part of the rows lack a size; the others show once, few, many or a class for expanded clones.

size	V	J	D	DNA	CDR3
few	TRBV12-5	TRBJ1-1	-	TGTGCTAGTGGTTTTGCAGGGGACACTGAAGCTTTCTTT	CASGFAGDTEAFF
-	TRBV20-1	TRBJ2-5	-	TGCAGCGGGAGTACGGGAGAGACCCAGTACTTC	CSGSTGETQYF
-	TRBV19	TRBJ2-1	TRBD2	TGTGCCAGTGGGACTAGCGGGCCGAGTAAGCAGTTCTTC	CASGTSGPSKQFF
-	TRBV6-1	TRBJ1-1	-	TGTGCCAGCAGTGAAGCGCCGACCGGAGTTGAAGCTTTCTTT	CASSEAPTGVEAFF
-	TRBV5-4	TRBJ1-3	TRBD1	TGTGCCAGCAGCCGGGACAGCTCTGGAAACACCATATATTTT	CASSRDSSGNTIYF
once	TRBV7-2	TRBJ2-7	-	TGTGCCAGCAGCCCGGGGGGCGGGGGCTACGAGCAGTACTTC	CASSPGGGGYEQYF
-	TRBV19	TRBJ2-7	TRBD2	TGTGCCAGTACCCCGACTAGCGGGGGGGCCTACGAGCAGTACTTC	CASTPTSGGAYEQYF
-	TRBV6-1	TRBJ1-3	-	TGTGCCAGCAGACCCAGGGGTGGAGGAAACACCATATATTTT	CASRPRGGGNTIYF
-	TRBV18	TRBJ1-2	-	TGTGCCAGCTCAGACGGCGGGGGCGCCGGGGGCTACACCTTC	CASSDGGGAGGYTF
-	TRBV27	TRBJ2-6	-	TGTGCCAGCAGTTTATTCGGGGCCAACGTCCTGACTTTC	CASSLFGANVLTF
-	TRBV7-9	TRBJ1-4	-	TGTGCCAGCAGCTTAGGACAGCCCAACGGGGGGAATGAAAAACTGTTTTTT	CASSLGQPNGGNEKLFF
-	TRBV4-1	TRBJ2-7	-	TGCGCCAGCAGCCAACAATCAAGGGCTCCCTACGAGCAGTACTTC	CASSQQSRAPYEQYF
-	TRBV6-6	TRBJ2-5	TRBD1	TGTGCCAGCAGTTACTCCAGACAGGGCGAGGAGACCCAGTACTTC	CASSYSRQGEETQYF
-	TRBV6-5	TRBJ1-3	TRBD1	TGTGCCAGCAGTAGGGGGCCCGGAAACACCATATATTTT	CASSRGPGNTIYF
-	TRBV19	TRBJ2-3	TRBD2	TGTGCCAGTAGCCCCCAGCGGGGCGGGGGGGCCGTAGATACGCAGTATTTT	CASSPQRGGGAVDTQYF
-	TRBV18	TRBJ2-7	TRBD2	TGTGCCAGCTCACCGGATACTAGCGGGATGGAGCAGTACTTC	CASSPDTSGMEQYF
few	TRBV6-4	TRBJ1-1	-	TGTGCCAGCAGTGAAACCAGGAACACTGAAGCTTTCTTT	CASSETRNTEAFF
few	TRBV10-1	TRBJ1-1	-	TGCGCCAGCAGTGAGAGGGGCGCTCAAAGGGCTGAAGCTTTCTTT	CASSERGAQRAEAFF
-	TRBV4-1	TRBJ1-3	-	TGCGCCAGCAGCTCGATATCATGGGCCAGCACCATATATTTT	CASSSISWASTIYF
-	TRBV18	TRBJ2-7	-	TGTGCCAGCTCACCACGGGGAGGGACAGCCCCTTACGAGCAGTACTTC	CASSPRGGTAPYEQYF
-	TRBV7-9	TRBJ1-2	-	TGTGCCAGCAGCCAACTACAGGGACATAACTATGGCTACACCTTC	CASSQLQGHNYGYTF
-	TRBV5-1	TRBJ2-3	-	TGCGCCAGCACCAACACAGATACGCAGTATTTT	CASTNTDTQYF
-	TRBV7-2	TRBJ2-1	-	TGTGCCAGCAGTACGAGGGGGGGGCACTACAATGAGCAGTTCTTC	CASSTRGGHYNEQFF
-	TRBV5-1	TRBJ2-3	-	TGCGCCAGCAGCCCTCTCGGACGATCAGATACGCAGTATTTT	CASSPLGRSDTQYF
-	TRBV7-9	TRBJ2-7	-	TGTGCCAGCAGCCTAACTGGGGGCTACGAGCAGTACTTC	CASSLTGGYEQYF
-	TRBV5-1	TRBJ2-7	-	TGCGCCAGCAGCGGTCGCGGGGACGAGCAGTACTTC	CASSGRGDEQYF
-	TRBV4-3	TRBJ1-2	-	TGCGCCAGCAGCCCTATTGGGGGGGCTAACTATGGCTACACCTTC	CASSPIGGANYGYTF
-	TRBV4-3	TRBJ1-2	TRBD1	TGCGCCAGCAGCCAGGAAGGGACAGATTACTATGGCTACACCTTC	CASSQEGTDYYGYTF
-	TRBV5-1	TRBJ2-3	-	TGCGCCAGCTACCCGGGACAATCGGCAGATACGCAGTATTTT	CASYPGQSADTQYF
-	TRBV4-3	TRBJ2-5	-	TGCGCCAGCAGCCAAGGGTCAGGACTGCAAGAGACCCAGTACTTC	CASSQGSGLQETQYF
-	TRBV18	TRBJ1-1	-	TGTGCCAGCTCACCAGAGATGGACAGCGCACCTTTCTTT	CASSPEMDSAPFF